The text below deals with one T cell receptor (beta chain). Antigen unknown. These data are taken from a study of cytomegalovirus exposure and HLA in healthy donors. Study outcomes and limitations: When analyzed later, a missense DCLRE1C variant was found to be linked to TCR beta V- and J-gene trimming. A previous analysis found most TCR beta V segments productive roughly 90% or roughly 30% of the time.

This PCR relied on a set of 60 Vbeta primers and 13 Jbeta primers. Sequenced by immunoSEQ multiplex PCR; TCRdb stores in-frame clones only, minus some. The sample carries 60,000 or so clones, about 85% recorded once. The V end was cut by 4 bases, the J end by 9 bases, with 13 bases between. This CDR3 region has 12 residues. The sequence derives from a female donor in good health and CMV-seronegative. The J gene is TRBJ2-5, the V gene TRBV5-3; possibly TRBD1 for D (6 bases). TRBV5-3 carries the ORF label, with uncertain function. Material: PBMCs. The CDR3 here is CARSRTTGSQYF. The CDR3 bases are TGTGCCAGAAGCAGAACCACAGGGTCCCAGTACTTC.